This T cell receptor (beta chain) was profiled in a study of blood T cell repertoires in COVID-19. Turning to the study itself: The samples span acute and convalescent COVID-19 from the United States, Italy and Spain. T cells, B-cell-depleted T cells, or PBMCs supplied cDNA or gDNA.

The CDR3 totals 17 residues. The V and J ends lost 5 bases and 9 bases, in that order; junction bases with no gene match: 13. Germline V gene sequence: CDR1 SGHVS, CDR2 FQNEAQ. As processed by the authors: Estimation of nucleated cell counts was performed using reference gene primer amplification. Assay: immunoSEQ multiplex PCR; the TCRdb copy retains only in-frame clones and omits some. D and trimming come from the DNA, and the V and J calls and clone size come from that table. Here the sample spans 310,000 or so clones, approximately 83% being singletons. The receptor was derived from a woman aged 25 to 39 who had recovered from COVID-19. The chain recombines TRBV7-8 with TRBJ1-6; 10 bases agree with TRBD1. Sequences were obtained from peripheral blood. As DNA, the CDR3 is TGTGCCAGCAGCCCCCCGGGACAGGGGATTTTCGGTTCACCCCTCCACTTT. This sequence encodes CASSPPGQGIFGSPLHF. Filled out from reference TRBV7-8 and TRBJ1-6, the complete variable domain reads GAGVSQSPRYKVAKRGQDVALRCDPISGHVSLFWYQQALGQGPEFLTYFQNEAQLDKSGLPSDRFFAERPEGSVSTLKIQRTQQEDSAVYLCASSPPGQGIFGSPLHFGNGTRLTVT.